These 9 T cell receptor beta chains originate from one sample sequenced in a study of blood T cells in healthy people across ages. Alongside a J-beta primer mix, a sample-barcoded 5' primer served in a second PCR lasting about 7 to 12 cycles. TCRdb reanalysed the 5' RACE reads using MiXCR and keeps one entry per CDR3 protein. The sample comprises about 500,000 distinct CDR3 sequences, 20% to 30% of which are singletons, and around 10% rests with the top ten. The sample was also linked to a second study, of T cells of mothers and their children.

The sequenced sample was blood. These TCRs come from a boy aged 10-17 years in good health.

The chain has TRBV7-9 and TRBJ2-1; possible D gene TRBD2, 5 bases. Trimming stripped 8 bases from V and 3 bases from J, with 8 bases between. CDR1 and CDR2 from the germline V gene are SEHNR and FQNEAQ (reference sequence). CDR3 length equals 12 residues. CDR3 sequence: CASFSDYNEQFF. The CDR3 DNA reads TGTGCCAGCTTTAGCGACTACAATGAGCAGTTCTTC. Filled out from reference TRBV7-9 and TRBJ2-1, the complete variable domain reads DTGVSQNPRHKITKRGQNVTFRCDPISEHNRLYWYRQTLGQGPEFLTYFQNEAQLEKSRLLSDRFSAERPKGSFSTLEIQRTEQGDSAMYLCASFSDYNEQFFGPGTRLTVL.

A few counts support this clonotype. The chain is built from TRBV15 and TRBJ2-7; unclear D gene. Germline lookup yields CDR1 LNHNV and CDR2 YYDKDF (reference sequence). The length of the CDR3 is 13 residues. Trimming took 3 bases from V and 2 from J, leaving 8 bases between them. The CDR3, as DNA: TGTGCCACCAGCAGTTTTGGGGCCTACGAGCAGTACTTC. As protein: CATSSFGAYEQYF.

The rearrangement links TRBV5-6 to TRBJ2-1; 8 bases agree with TRBD1. The J call may be mistaken, given a closer DNA end match to TRBJ2-7. CDR1 and CDR2 (germline): SGHDT, YYEEEE. CDR3 length: 13 amino acids. This CDR3 reads CASGGQANYEQYF. CDR3 coding DNA: TGTGCCAGCGGGGGACAGGCGAACTACGAGCAGTACTTC.

This chain joins TRBV9 and TRBJ2-4, with a possible D match to TRBD1 (6 bases). With 3 bases removed from V and 5 bases from J, the gap between germline ends came to 18 bases. The CDR3 spans 16 residues. Germline V gene data show CDR1 as SGDLS and CDR2 as YYNGEE. CDR3 region: CASSAAPGALENIQYF. The CDR3 coding sequence is TGTGCCAGCAGCGCAGCCCCAGGGGCGCTTGAAAACATTCAGTACTTC.

V usage is TRBV14 and J usage is TRBJ1-6; 7 bases match TRBD1. The CDR3 loop spans 15 amino acids. With V trimmed by 1 base and J by 8 bases, 5 bases remained unmatched. Per the germline V gene, CDR1 is SGHDN and CDR2 is FVKESK. This CDR3 is CASSQVTGWDSPLHF. Written as DNA, the CDR3 is TGTGCCAGCAGCCAAGTGACAGGGTGGGATTCACCCCTCCACTTT.

The table lists this clonotype with a few counts. The V call is TRBV20-1, the J call TRBJ2-5; 9 bases map to TRBD2. The CDR3 spans 15 residues. Germline V gene sequence: CDR1 DFQATT, CDR2 SNEGSKA (reference sequence). V shed 1 base and J 0 bases; nucleotides not matched to a gene: 3. CDR3 amino acids: CSARGVAGDQETQYF. The CDR3, as DNA: TGCAGTGCTAGAGGGGTAGCGGGAGACCAAGAGACCCAGTACTTC.

Concerning this clonotype itself: Its ends do not fully match the called genes, so a read error is possible. The V call is TRBV6-2 or TRBV6-3, the J call TRBJ2-2, with a weak D call TRBD2 (6 bases). This CDR3 is built from 16 residues. CDR1 is MNHEY and CDR2 is SVGEGT in the germline V gene. The CDR3 spells CANSRERTPNTGELFF. CDR3 coding DNA: TGTGCCAACAGTCGGGAGAGGACACCTAACACCGGGGAGCTGTTTTTT.

This clonotype was seen only a few times. The chain uses TRBV6-2 or TRBV6-3 and TRBJ2-3; D could derive from TRBD1 or TRBD2 (5 bases each). The CDR3 has 12 residues. V was clipped by 7 bases and J by 6 bases, with 11 bases between them. Germline V gene sequence: CDR1 MNHEY, CDR2 SVGEGT. The DNA of the CDR3 is TGTGCCAGCACGATGAGGGGTGATACGCAGTATTTT. Protein sequence: CASTMRGDTQYF.

The chain uses TRBV4-3 and TRBJ2-5; D might be TRBD1 or TRBD2, each matching 5 bases. The closer fit of TRBJ2-1 to the DNA end suggests the J call may be wrong. The CDR3 has 15 amino acids. The germline V gene has CDR1 LGHNA and CDR2 YSLEER. CDR3: CASSQVPTEGYEQFF. In DNA form, the CDR3 reads TGCGCCAGCAGCCAAGTCCCGACAGAGGGGTATGAGCAGTTCTTC.